This is a list of T cell receptor beta chains from one sample in a study of blood T cell repertoires in COVID-19. Libraries were prepared by immunoSEQ multiplex PCR; TCRdb keeps only in-frame clonotypes and omits some of them. This sample has approximately 170,000 clones; around 85% occur once, and the top ten carry 6.9%. Sequenced sample: peripheral blood. The receptor source for this set is a man older than 75 with COVID-19, enrolled during active disease. The CDR3 runs from the conserved cysteine through the conserved F or W. D genes are given only for firm matches. The size entry is marked missing in some rows and otherwise reads once, few, many or a size class.

TRBJ1-6	NA	NA	13	TRBV10-3	CAIRGDTNSPLHF	TGTGCCATCAGGGGGGACACGAATTCACCCCTCCACTTT
TRBJ2-1	NA	TRBD1	15	TRBV5-4	CASSQDRGSYNEQFF	TGTGCCAGCAGCCAGGACAGGGGCTCCTACAATGAGCAGTTCTTC
TRBJ1-1	NA	NA	12	TRBV6-5	CASRALNTEAFF	TGTGCCAGCAGAGCTCTGAACACTGAAGCTTTCTTT
TRBJ2-1	NA	TRBD1	12	TRBV10-3	CAIKGGANEQFF	TGTGCCATCAAAGGGGGCGCCAATGAGCAGTTCTTC
TRBJ1-2	NA	NA	16	TRBV27	CASSFLMTGVNYGYTF	TGTGCCAGCAGTTTCCTCATGACAGGAGTTAACTATGGCTACACCTTC
TRBJ2-5	few	TRBD2	16	TRBV10-2	CASSVEVSGWGETQYF	TGCGCCAGCAGTGTGGAGGTTAGCGGGTGGGGTGAGACCCAGTACTTC
TRBJ1-2	few	NA	14	TRBV4-2	CASSQEGSYGGYTF	TGTGCCAGCAGCCAGGAGGGAAGTTACGGCGGCTACACCTTC
TRBJ1-2	once	TRBD1	16	TRBV5-5	CASSHPPGQGNYGYTF	TGTGCCAGCAGCCACCCGCCCGGACAGGGAAACTATGGCTACACCTTC
TRBJ1-2	NA	TRBD1	15	TRBV5-1	CASSLDVTGGYGYTF	TGCGCCAGCAGCTTGGATGTGACAGGGGGGTATGGCTACACCTTC
TRBJ1-2	NA	NA	14	TRBV19	CASSRTGGAAGYTF	TGTGCCAGTAGTAGAACTGGCGGGGCCGCTGGCTACACCTTC
TRBJ1-3	NA	NA	16	TRBV2	CASSERRLYSGNTIYF	TGTGCCAGCAGTGAACGACGACTCTACTCTGGAAACACCATATATTTT
TRBJ1-2	NA	TRBD1	18	TRBV18	CASSHMIKTGTDNYGYTF	TGTGCCAGCTCACACATGATTAAAACCGGGACAGACAACTATGGCTACACCTTC
TRBJ2-3	NA	TRBD2	15	TRBV10-1	CASSERRGGTDTQYF	TGCGCCAGCAGTGAAAGGCGGGGGGGGACAGATACGCAGTATTTT
TRBJ1-2	NA	NA	14	TRBV5-1	CASSLGRGSDGYTF	TGCGCCAGCAGCTTGGGCAGGGGTTCGGATGGCTACACCTTC
TRBJ2-1	NA	TRBD1	17	TRBV19	CASSTRSQGTPYNEQFF	TGTGCCAGTAGTACCCGGTCACAGGGGACCCCCTACAATGAGCAGTTCTTC
TRBJ2-2	once	TRBD1	15	TRBV5-1	CASSSTGVNTGELFF	TGCGCCAGCAGCTCGACAGGGGTAAACACCGGGGAGCTGTTTTTT
TRBJ2-5	NA	TRBD2	15	TRBV10-3	CAISDPSGGKETQYF	TGTGCCATCAGTGACCCTAGCGGGGGTAAAGAGACCCAGTACTTC
TRBJ2-1	NA	NA	15	TRBV9	CASSARGNSYNEQFF	TGTGCCAGCAGCGCTCGGGGGAACTCCTACAATGAGCAGTTCTTC
TRBJ1-6	few	NA	16	TRBV20-1	CSASTTWNTYNSPLHF	TGCAGTGCTAGTACTACTTGGAACACCTATAATTCACCCCTCCACTTT
TRBJ2-1	NA	NA	12	TRBV16	CASSQSGTAQFF	TGTGCCAGCAGCCAATCTGGCACAGCGCAGTTCTTC
TRBJ1-4	NA	TRBD1	14	TRBV19	CASSIRQGGEKLFF	TGTGCCAGTAGTATCCGACAGGGTGGTGAAAAACTGTTTTTT
TRBJ1-2	NA	TRBD1	13	TRBV24-1	CATSDLTGGGYTF	TGTGCCACCAGTGATTTAACAGGGGGAGGCTACACCTTC
TRBJ1-2	NA	TRBD1	14	TRBV7-2	CASGQADAIYGYTF	TGTGCCAGCGGACAGGCAGACGCTATTTATGGCTACACCTTC
TRBJ1-4	NA	TRBD1	14	TRBV4-2	CASSRTGTNEKLFF	TGTGCCAGCAGCCGGACAGGAACTAATGAAAAACTGTTTTTT
TRBJ1-3	NA	NA	17	TRBV5-4	CASSPGTGGSSGNTIYF	TGTGCCAGCAGCCCGGGTACTGGGGGGTCCTCTGGAAACACCATATATTTT
TRBJ1-1	few	NA	11	TRBV20-1	CSASSRGEAFF	TGCAGTGCTAGTAGCCGCGGTGAAGCTTTCTTT
TRBJ2-3	NA	TRBD1	15	TRBV28	CASRTDRESTDTQYF	TGTGCCAGCAGGACGGACAGGGAATCCACAGATACGCAGTATTTT
TRBJ2-2	once	NA	14	TRBV27	CASRLRVSTGELFF	TGTGCCAGCCGGCTCAGGGTGAGCACCGGGGAGCTGTTTTTT
TRBJ1-6	few	NA	17	TRBV3-1/TRBV3-2	CASSQDPNLAGASPLHF	TGTGCCAGCAGCCAAGACCCCAATCTAGCAGGGGCTTCACCCCTCCACTTT
TRBJ1-2	NA	NA	13	TRBV12-3/TRBV12-4	CASSLVLNYGYTF	TGTGCCAGCAGTTTAGTCCTTAACTATGGCTACACCTTC
TRBJ1-1	once	TRBD1	15	TRBV9	CASSDYRGLNTEAFF	TGTGCCAGCAGCGACTACAGGGGCTTGAACACTGAAGCTTTCTTT
TRBJ1-1	NA	NA	13	TRBV7-8	CASSPLGNTEAFF	TGTGCCAGCAGCCCTCTCGGGAACACTGAAGCTTTCTTT
TRBJ2-3	NA	NA	13	TRBV5-4	CASSLAGPDTQYF	TGTGCCAGCAGCCTCGCAGGGCCAGATACGCAGTATTTT
TRBJ1-5	NA	NA	14	TRBV19	CASSMDSGNQPQHF	TGTGCCAGTAGTATGGACAGTGGAAATCAGCCCCAGCATTTT
TRBJ1-1	NA	TRBD1	15	TRBV5-5	CASSTEDREYTEAFF	TGTGCCAGCAGTACGGAGGACAGGGAGTACACTGAAGCTTTCTTT
TRBJ1-2	few	NA	14	TRBV2	CASSENGDVGGYTF	TGTGCCAGCAGTGAGAACGGGGATGTCGGTGGCTACACCTTC
TRBJ2-1	NA	TRBD1	15	TRBV6-5	CASSRQGSSYNEQFF	TGTGCCAGCAGCCGACAGGGGAGCTCCTACAATGAGCAGTTCTTC
TRBJ1-2	NA	TRBD1	15	TRBV13	CASSSNRQGRYGYTF	TGTGCCAGCAGCAGTAACCGACAGGGGAGGTATGGCTACACCTTC
TRBJ1-2	NA	NA	15	TRBV3-1/TRBV3-2	CASSLSGAGAYGYTF	TGTGCCAGCAGCCTTTCAGGGGCAGGGGCCTATGGCTACACCTTC
TRBJ1-2	NA	NA	13	TRBV6-5	CASSPSPNYGYTF	TGTGCCAGCAGTCCATCCCCTAACTATGGCTACACCTTC
TRBJ1-6	once	NA	15	TRBV5-4	CASSLGQSNNSPLHF	TGTGCCAGCAGCTTGGGACAGAGCAATAATTCACCCCTCCACTTT
TRBJ2-1	once	NA	16	TRBV7-3	CASSLTAGISYNEQFF	TGTGCCAGCAGCTTAACCGCGGGGATATCTTACAATGAGCAGTTCTTC
TRBJ2-3	NA	TRBD2	16	TRBV5-1	CASSSVLAGDTDTQYF	TGCGCCAGCAGCTCCGTATTAGCGGGGGACACAGATACGCAGTATTTT
TRBJ1-2	few	NA	14	TRBV5-1	CASSFEGTSDGYTF	TGCGCCAGCAGCTTTGAGGGGACAAGTGATGGCTACACCTTC
TRBJ2-3	NA	NA	13	TRBV2	CASSTRQDDTQYF	TGTGCCAGCAGTACTCGACAGGACGATACGCAGTATTTT